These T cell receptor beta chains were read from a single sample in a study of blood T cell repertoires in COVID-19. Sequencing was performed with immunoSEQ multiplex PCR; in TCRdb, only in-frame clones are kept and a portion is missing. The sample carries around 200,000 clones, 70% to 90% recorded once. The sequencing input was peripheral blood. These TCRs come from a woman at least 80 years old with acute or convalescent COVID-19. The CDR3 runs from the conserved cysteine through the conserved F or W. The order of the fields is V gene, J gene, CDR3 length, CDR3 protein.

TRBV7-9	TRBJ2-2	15	CASSLAGLGAGELFF
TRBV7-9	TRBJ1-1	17	CASSYPRDRGFNTEAFF
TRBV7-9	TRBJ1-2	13	CASSLFGNYGYTF
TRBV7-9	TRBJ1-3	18	CASSLKGITVRSGNTIYF
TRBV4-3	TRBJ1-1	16	CASSQGENSWNTEAFF
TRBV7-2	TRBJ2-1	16	CASTQWSRLADNEQFF
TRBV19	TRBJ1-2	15	CASSIMGQGNYGYTF
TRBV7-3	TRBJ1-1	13	CASSLDRDTEAFF
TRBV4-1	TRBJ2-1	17	CASSQGPTSSSYNEQFF
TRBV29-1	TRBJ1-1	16	CSVEGTGYHLNTEAFF
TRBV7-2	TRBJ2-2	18	CASSSRPTSGPNTGELFF
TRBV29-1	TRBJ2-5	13	CSERQFFQETQYF
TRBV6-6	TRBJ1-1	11	CASRQDTEAFF
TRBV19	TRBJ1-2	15	CASSITGQRNYGYTF
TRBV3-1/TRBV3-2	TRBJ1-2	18	CASSQDRQGGISYYGYTF
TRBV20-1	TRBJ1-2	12	CSASLGGGGYTF
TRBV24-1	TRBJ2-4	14	CATSDPTGSNIQYF
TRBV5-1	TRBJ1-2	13	CASSIGGVGGYTF
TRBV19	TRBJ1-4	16	CASSIRQGATNEKLFF
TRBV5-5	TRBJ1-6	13	CASREQEDSPLHF
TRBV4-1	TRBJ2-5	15	CASKRSGALLETQYF
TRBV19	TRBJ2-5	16	CASSIGSAGGQETQYF
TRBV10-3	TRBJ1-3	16	CAISEVLGSSGNTIYF
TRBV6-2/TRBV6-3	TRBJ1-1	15	CASSASGALYTEAFF
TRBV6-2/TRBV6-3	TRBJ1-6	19	CASSSTLDRPSSYNSPLHF
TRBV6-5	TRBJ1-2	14	CASTTARANYGYTF
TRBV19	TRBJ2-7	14	CASSFGTASYEQYF
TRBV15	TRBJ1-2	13	CATSRGRNYGYTF
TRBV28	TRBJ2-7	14	CATRRGRGTSEQYF
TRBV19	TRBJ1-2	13	CASRSGFLGGYTF
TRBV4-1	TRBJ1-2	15	CASSQNRDSNYGYTF
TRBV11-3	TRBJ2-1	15	CASSLGGTSSVEQFF
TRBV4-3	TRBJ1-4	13	CASSSQVDEKLFF
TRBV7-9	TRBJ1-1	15	CASSLAQGIGTEAFF
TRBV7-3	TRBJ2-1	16	CASSLRRRESYNEQFF
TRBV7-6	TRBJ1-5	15	CASSPGGQGGQPQHF
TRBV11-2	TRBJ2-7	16	CASSLVPRTADYEQYF
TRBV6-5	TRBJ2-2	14	CASSQPPRPGELFF
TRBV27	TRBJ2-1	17	CASSLSRLRSGNNEQFF
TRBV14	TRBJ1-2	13	CASSFRLNYGYTF
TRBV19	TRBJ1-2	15	CASRPGQGINYGYTF
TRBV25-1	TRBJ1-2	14	CASSDTRGKDGYTF
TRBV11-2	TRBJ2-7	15	CASSPQAGTTYEQYF
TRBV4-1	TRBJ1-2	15	CASSQAGGGNYGYTF
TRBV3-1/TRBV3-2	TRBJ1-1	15	CASSPQGALNTEAFF
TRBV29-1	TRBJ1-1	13	CSVEREQGTEAFF
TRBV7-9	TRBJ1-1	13	CAGGTDTSTEAFF
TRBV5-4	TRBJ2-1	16	CASSSAGRGGPNEQFF
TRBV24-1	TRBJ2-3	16	CATGPGTSGFTDTQYF
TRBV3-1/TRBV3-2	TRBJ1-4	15	CASSPNPSRGEKLFF
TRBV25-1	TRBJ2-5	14	CASSESGDLETQYF
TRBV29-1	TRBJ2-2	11	CSVVYTGELFF
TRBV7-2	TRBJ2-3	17	CASSLRTSGGATDTQYF
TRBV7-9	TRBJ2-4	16	CASSSTGGLAKNIQYF
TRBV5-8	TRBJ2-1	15	CASSPGTSGDNEQFF
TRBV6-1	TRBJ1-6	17	CASSDGTGAQDPSPLHF
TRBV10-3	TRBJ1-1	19	CAISEGYRFSGSEVAEAFF
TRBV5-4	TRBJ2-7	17	CASSLRLTSESSYEQYF
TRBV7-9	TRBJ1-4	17	CASSLAQSRGKFEKLFF
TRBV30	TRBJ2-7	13	CAWSAGGPYEQYF